These 5 T cell receptor beta chains share one sample of origin, sequenced in a study of HIV-infected children after antiretroviral therapy interruption. The sample's treatment: PENTA 11 planned treatment interruption arm or continuous ART arm. Unique molecular identifiers were included in an RNA-based 3' RACE TCR library. TCRdb called the 3' RACE reads again in MiXCR, with one record for every CDR3 protein. The table has about 15,000 distinct CDR3 sequences, 3% to 3.5% seen once; the top ten hold around 5%. This material consisted of CD45RA+ CD4+ T cells from PBMCs, taken from a donor given antiretroviral therapy, either interrupted or continuous. Subset denoted: naive CD4+ CD45RA+ CD45RO- T cells. The origin of the receptors is a child between 2 and 17 years old with HIV.

This clonotype was detected ten times or more. The gene calls are TRBV6-6 and TRBJ1-1; D unclear. The CDR3 is made up of 11 amino acids. The germline CDR1 and CDR2 sequences are MNHNY and SVGAGI (reference sequence). The V end was cut by 8 bases, the J end by 6 bases, with 10 bases between. For the CDR3, the DNA is TGTGCCAGCGCGGAATTGGCTGAAGCTTTCTTT. It encodes CASAELAEAFF.

This clonotype appeared many times. The chain couples TRBV6-6 to TRBJ1-2; no clear D. This CDR3 is 13 amino acids long. The germline V gene encodes CDR1 MNHNY and CDR2 SVGAGI (reference sequence). Trimming took 8 bases from V and 10 from J, leaving 20 bases between them. The CDR3, as DNA: TGTGCCAGCGGTGATATGGGGAACTCCGACTACACCTTC. Encoded protein: CASGDMGNSDYTF.

CDR3 residues: CASTLSYEQYF. CDR3 nucleotides: TGTGCCAGCACCCTCTCCTACGAGCAGTACTTC. The chain is built from TRBV12-3 or TRBV12-4 and TRBJ2-7, with D unresolved. The V end was cut by 7 bases, the J end by 0 bases, with 4 bases between. The length of the CDR3 is 11 residues.

This clonotype appeared many times. V and J are TRBV28 and TRBJ1-5; D is unresolved. CDR1 is MDHEN, CDR2 SYDVKM, per germline. V shed 4 bases and J shed 6 bases, with 13 bases lying between them. There are 14 residues in the CDR3. The CDR3, as DNA: TGTGCCAGCAGTTCGGCAGGAGGTGGTCAGCCCCAGCATTTT. The encoded protein is CASSSAGGGQPQHF.

This clonotype appeared many times. The junction departs from the called germline gene at one end, perhaps through a read error. The J gene is TRBJ2-1, the V gene TRBV10-2; no clear D gene. CDR1 WSHSY and CDR2 SAAADI come from the germline V gene. The CDR3 loop spans 13 amino acids. The CDR3 nucleotides read TGTGCCAGCAGTGAGCAGGTCTATGCTGAGCAGTTCTTC. Translated, it gives CASSEQVYAEQFF.